Listed below are T cell receptor beta chains from one sample, sequenced in a study of cytomegalovirus exposure and HLA in healthy donors. Sequenced by immunoSEQ multiplex PCR; TCRdb stores in-frame clones only, minus some. The data contain 170,000 or so clones, roughly four fifths of them singletons. The sequencing input was PBMCs. The origin of the receptors is a man aged 45-65 years in good health and CMV-seronegative. Both conserved end residues are part of each CDR3. The D gene is left open where the match is weak. The size field is filled for only some rows; it gives once, few, many or a size class.

>-|TRBD2|TRBJ2-7|TRBV5-4
TGTGCCAGCAGCTCCCAGACCCGAGCGGGAGCAAAGTACGAGCAGTACTTC
CASSSQTRAGAKYEQYF
>-|-|TRBJ2-2|TRBV2
TGTGCCAGCAGTGCTTCGTCCGGGGAGCTGTTTTTT
CASSASSGELFF
>-|TRBD1|TRBJ2-4|TRBV29-1
TGCAGCGGCAGGGGGCTGATCATTCAGTACTTC
CSGRGLIIQYF
>-|-|TRBJ2-1|TRBV7-6
TGTGCCAGCAGCTTGGGACTTAGGAATGAGCAGTTCTTC
CASSLGLRNEQFF
>-|-|TRBJ2-3|TRBV4-3
TGCGCCAGCAGCCAAGAACCTCAGCGCGGCCTAGCAGATACGCAGTATTTT
CASSQEPQRGLADTQYF
>-|-|TRBJ1-3|TRBV4-3
TGCGCCAGCAGCCAAGAATTCGGGAGGGTCGGACCTGGAAACACCATATATTTT
CASSQEFGRVGPGNTIYF
>-|TRBD2|TRBJ2-7|TRBV7-9
TGTGCCAGCAGCTTTGGACTAGCGGGGAGCTCCTACGAGCAGTACTTC
CASSFGLAGSSYEQYF
>-|-|TRBJ2-7|TRBV18
TGTGCCAGCTCACCACGGGCTAGCCACGAGCAGTACTTC
CASSPRASHEQYF
>once|-|TRBJ1-3|TRBV7-9
TGTGCCAGCAGCCCAGGCAGTTCCTCTGGAAACACCATATATTTT
CASSPGSSSGNTIYF
>-|-|TRBJ1-5|TRBV7-9
TGTGCCAGCACCAATAGCAATCAGCCCCAGCATTTT
CASTNSNQPQHF
>-|TRBD2|TRBJ2-7|TRBV28
TGTGCCAGCAGTTTAGTAGCGGGATTGAACGAGCAGTACTTC
CASSLVAGLNEQYF
>-|-|TRBJ2-3|TRBV6-6
TGTGCCAGCTCGACGGGTCCAGATACGCAGTATTTT
CASSTGPDTQYF
>-|TRBD1|TRBJ2-5|TRBV9
TGTGCCAGCAGCTCGTCCGGACAGGGGGCCCAAGAGACCCAGTACTTC
CASSSSGQGAQETQYF
>once|-|TRBJ1-5|TRBV19
TGTGCCAGTAGGAAGGTCGTGTGGAGAAGTCAGCCCCAGCATTTT
CASRKVVWRSQPQHF
>-|-|TRBJ2-1|TRBV7-9
TGTGCCAGCAGCTTCGGGGACTCCTCCACCAAGTTCTTC
CASSFGDSSTKFF
>once|TRBD2|TRBJ2-7|TRBV29-1
TGCAGCGTTGAGGGACTAGCGGGTTCCCTACACTTC
CSVEGLAGSLHF
>few|-|TRBJ1-2|TRBV6-5
TGTGCCAGCTCCAGGACTAGTAACTATGGCTACACCTTC
CASSRTSNYGYTF
>-|TRBD2|TRBJ2-1|TRBV2
TGTGCCAGCAGAGCAGCGGGGGTCCCGTTCTTC
CASRAAGVPFF
>-|TRBD1|TRBJ2-7|TRBV19
TGTGCCAGTAGTTCAAACAGGGGACCGACCTACGAGCAGTACTTC
CASSSNRGPTYEQYF
>-|TRBD1|TRBJ1-1|TRBV19
TGTGCCAGTAATGCAGGGGGATACACTGAAGCTTTCTTT
CASNAGGYTEAFF
>once|-|TRBJ2-7|TRBV19
TGTGCCAGTAGTCTAACAGGAATTACCTCCTACGAGCAGTACTTC
CASSLTGITSYEQYF
>-|TRBD2|TRBJ2-1|TRBV7-2
TGTGCCAGCAGCTTAGATCGACTAGCGGGGGGAAGGGGTGAGCAGTTCTTC
CASSLDRLAGGRGEQFF
>-|-|TRBJ2-2|TRBV27
TGTGCCAGCAGTTTATTTCGGGGCACCGGGGAGCTGTTTTTT
CASSLFRGTGELFF
>-|TRBD2|TRBJ2-1|TRBV5-6
TGTGCCAGCACCAGGACTAGCGGGGGCCTAAATGAGCAGTTCTTC
CASTRTSGGLNEQFF
>-|TRBD1|TRBJ2-6|TRBV9
TGTGCCAGCAGCAGGGGCACAGGGGCTGGGGCCAACGTCCTGACTTTC
CASSRGTGAGANVLTF
>-|-|TRBJ1-1|TRBV9
TGTGCCAGCAGCGTTTCAGGGGCCAACACTGAAGCTTTCTTT
CASSVSGANTEAFF
>-|-|TRBJ2-1|TRBV15
TGTGCCACCAGCAGAGTTGGCGGATCCACCTACAATGAGCAGTTCTTC
CATSRVGGSTYNEQFF
>-|TRBD2|TRBJ2-7|TRBV28
TGTGCCAGCAGTTTGGGAGGGGCCCTCTCCGAGCAGTACTTC
CASSLGGALSEQYF
>-|-|TRBJ1-1|TRBV14
TGTGCCAGCAGTCGTTTAAAGGAGGGCCGGTTTCGACCTGAAGCTTTCTTT
CASSRLKEGRFRPEAFF
>-|-|TRBJ2-1|TRBV6-6
TGTGCCAGCAGTATGCGGCGGGACGTCAATGAGCAGTTCTTC
CASSMRRDVNEQFF
>-|-|TRBJ1-4|TRBV18
TGTGCCAGCTCACCATCCAGGGGATCTAATGAAAAACTGTTTTTT
CASSPSRGSNEKLFF
>once|TRBD1|TRBJ2-7|TRBV2
TGTGCCACCGGACGACAGGGGATGTCTTACGAGCAGTACTTC
CATGRQGMSYEQYF
>-|-|TRBJ2-1|TRBV19
TGTGCCAGTAGCCTAGGGGGGGTACCATACAATGAGCAGTTCTTC
CASSLGGVPYNEQFF
>-|-|TRBJ1-3|TRBV9
TGTGCCAGCAGGGGGGACTTGGCCGGGAACACCATATATTTT
CASRGDLAGNTIYF
>-|TRBD2|TRBJ2-7|TRBV29-1
TGCAGCGTTGAAGTGGGACTAGCGGGCCGCGATGGATCCTACGAGCAGTACTTC
CSVEVGLAGRDGSYEQYF
>-|-|TRBJ1-1|TRBV28
TGTGCCAGCTTCCGTGGGGGGGCTGACACTGAAGCTTTCTTT
CASFRGGADTEAFF
>-|-|TRBJ1-1|TRBV14
TGTGCCAGCAGCCCTTACCTCAGGGGTATGAACACTGAAGCTTTCTTT
CASSPYLRGMNTEAFF
>once|TRBD2|TRBJ2-5|TRBV7-2
TGTGCCAGCAGCTTAGCAGGGGGACTAGCGGGGGTCGGACAAAAGACCCAGTACTTC
CASSLAGGLAGVGQKTQYF
>few|-|TRBJ1-2|TRBV25-1
TGTGCCAGCAGTGAATCAGGGAACTATGGCTACACCTTC
CASSESGNYGYTF
>-|-|TRBJ2-5|TRBV5-6
TGTGCCAGCAGCTTCAGGGAGACCCAGTACTTC
CASSFRETQYF
>few|TRBD2|TRBJ2-7|TRBV5-1
TGCGCCAGCAGCACGGGAGGCGGGTCCTACGAGCAGTACTTC
CASSTGGGSYEQYF
>-|TRBD2|TRBJ2-5|TRBV7-8
TGTGCCAGCAGCTTAGGGCTAGCGGGGGGATATCGTAGGCAAGAGACCCAGTACTTC
CASSLGLAGGYRRQETQYF
>-|TRBD1|TRBJ2-7|TRBV6-5
TGTGCCAGCAGTTACCGTGGGACAGGGAAGTCCTACGAGCAGTACTTC
CASSYRGTGKSYEQYF
>-|-|TRBJ1-4|TRBV14
TGTGCCACCTCACCCTGGGAGGGTGAAAAACTGTTTTTT
CATSPWEGEKLFF
>-|-|TRBJ2-4|TRBV18
TGTGCCAGCTCACCACTTGCGGGAGCCAAAAACATTCAGTACTTC
CASSPLAGAKNIQYF
>-|-|TRBJ2-3|TRBV19
TGTGCCAGTAGTATAAAGGGGACAGATACGCAGTATTTT
CASSIKGTDTQYF
>-|-|TRBJ2-5|TRBV6-5
TGTGCCAGCAGTTACACCATACGGGAGACCCAGTACTTC
CASSYTIRETQYF
>-|TRBD1|TRBJ2-2|TRBV20-1
TGCAGTGCTAGACTCCAGGGGGTGGTTTTT
CSARLQGVVF
>-|TRBD1|TRBJ1-2|TRBV2
TGTGCCAGCAGTGAGGACAGGGTGTACGGCTACACCTTC
CASSEDRVYGYTF
>-|TRBD1|TRBJ2-7|TRBV9
TGTGCCAGCAATCGGGGACAGGGGTATCACGAGCAGTACTTC
CASNRGQGYHEQYF
>-|TRBD2|TRBJ2-1|TRBV7-2
TGTGCCAGCAGCTTAGTTGCGGGGGGGACTGAGCAGTTCTTC
CASSLVAGGTEQFF
>-|-|TRBJ2-3|TRBV7-3
TGTGCCAGCAGCTTAATGCCAGGAGGCCCCACAGATACGCAGTATTTT
CASSLMPGGPTDTQYF
>-|-|TRBJ1-2|TRBV21-1
TGTGCTCACTCGGGGGACCGAGCTCTCTATGGCTACACCTTC
CAHSGDRALYGYTF
>once|TRBD1|TRBJ1-6|TRBV10-3
TGTGCCATCAGTGAAGAAAGAGGGACAGACAATTCACCCCTCCACTTT
CAISEERGTDNSPLHF